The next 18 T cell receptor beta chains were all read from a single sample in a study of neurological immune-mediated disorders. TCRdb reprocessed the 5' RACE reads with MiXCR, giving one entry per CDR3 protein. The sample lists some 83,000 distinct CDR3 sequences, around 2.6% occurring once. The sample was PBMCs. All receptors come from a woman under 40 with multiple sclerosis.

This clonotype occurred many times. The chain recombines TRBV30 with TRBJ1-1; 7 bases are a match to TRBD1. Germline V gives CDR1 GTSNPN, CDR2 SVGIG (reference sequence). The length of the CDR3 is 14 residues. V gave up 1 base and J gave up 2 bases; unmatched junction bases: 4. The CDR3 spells CAWSAGTVNTEAFF. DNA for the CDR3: TGTGCCTGGAGTGCCGGGACAGTAAACACTGAAGCTTTCTTT.

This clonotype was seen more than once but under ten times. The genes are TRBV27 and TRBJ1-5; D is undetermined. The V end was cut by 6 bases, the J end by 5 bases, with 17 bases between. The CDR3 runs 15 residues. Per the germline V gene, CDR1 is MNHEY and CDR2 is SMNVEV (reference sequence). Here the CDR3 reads CASSHGGKSDQPQHF. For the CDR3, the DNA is TGTGCCAGCAGCCATGGCGGAAAGAGCGATCAGCCCCAGCATTTT.

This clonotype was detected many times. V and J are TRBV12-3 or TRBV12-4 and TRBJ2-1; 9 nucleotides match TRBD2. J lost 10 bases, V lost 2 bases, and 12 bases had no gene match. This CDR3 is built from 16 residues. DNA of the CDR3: TGTGCCAGCAGTTTATTCATGGGGACTAGCAGTGGGGAGCAGTTCTTC. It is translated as CASSLFMGTSSGEQFF.

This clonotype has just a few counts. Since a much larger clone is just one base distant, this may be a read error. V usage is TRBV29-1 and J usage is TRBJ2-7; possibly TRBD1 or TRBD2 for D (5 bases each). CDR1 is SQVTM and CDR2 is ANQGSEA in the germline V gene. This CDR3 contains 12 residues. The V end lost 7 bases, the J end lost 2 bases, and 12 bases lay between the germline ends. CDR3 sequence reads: CSGGTSTYEQYV. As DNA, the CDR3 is TGCAGCGGGGGGACGTCGACCTACGAGCAGTACGTC.

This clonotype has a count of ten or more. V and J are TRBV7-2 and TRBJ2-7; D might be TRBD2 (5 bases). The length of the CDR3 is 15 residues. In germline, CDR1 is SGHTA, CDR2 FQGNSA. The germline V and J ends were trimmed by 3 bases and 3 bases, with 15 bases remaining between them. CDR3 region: CASSLQPSEGYEQYF. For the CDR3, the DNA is TGTGCCAGCAGCTTGCAACCCAGCGAGGGCTACGAGCAGTACTTC.

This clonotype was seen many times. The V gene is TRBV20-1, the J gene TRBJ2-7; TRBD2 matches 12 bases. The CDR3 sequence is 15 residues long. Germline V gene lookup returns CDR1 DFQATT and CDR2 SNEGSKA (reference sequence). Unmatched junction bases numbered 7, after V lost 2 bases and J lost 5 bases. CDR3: CSARQTSGRIDEQYF. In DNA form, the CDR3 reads TGCAGTGCTAGACAGACTAGCGGGAGAATCGACGAGCAGTACTTC.

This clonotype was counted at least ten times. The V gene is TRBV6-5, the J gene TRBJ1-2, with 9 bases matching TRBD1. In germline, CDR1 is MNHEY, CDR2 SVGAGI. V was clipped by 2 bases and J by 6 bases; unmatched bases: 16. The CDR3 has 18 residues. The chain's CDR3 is CASSYLGTPGQGLNGYTF. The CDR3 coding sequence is TGTGCCAGCAGTTACCTTGGGACCCCGGGACAGGGTCTCAATGGCTACACCTTC.

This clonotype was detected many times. CDR3 protein: CASSHLNEQFF. For the CDR3, the DNA is TGTGCCAGCAGTCACCTAAATGAGCAGTTCTTC. V is TRBV12-3 or TRBV12-4 and J is TRBJ2-1; D is unclear. The CDR3 sequence is 11 residues long. V lost 5 bases to trimming and J lost 7 bases, with 6 bases between them.

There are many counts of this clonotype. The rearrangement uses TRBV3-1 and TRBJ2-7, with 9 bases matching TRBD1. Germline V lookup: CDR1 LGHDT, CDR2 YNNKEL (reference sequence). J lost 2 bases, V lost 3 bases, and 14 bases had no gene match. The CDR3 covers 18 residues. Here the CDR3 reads CASSHLPTGQGNPYEQYF. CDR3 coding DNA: TGTGCCAGCAGCCACTTACCAACGGGACAGGGAAATCCCTACGAGCAGTACTTC.

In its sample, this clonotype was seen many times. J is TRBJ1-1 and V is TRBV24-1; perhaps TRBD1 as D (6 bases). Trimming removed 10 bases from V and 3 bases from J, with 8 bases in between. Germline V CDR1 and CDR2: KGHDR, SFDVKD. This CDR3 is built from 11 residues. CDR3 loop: CATQGDTEAFF. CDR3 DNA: TGTGCCACACAGGGTGACACTGAAGCTTTCTTT.

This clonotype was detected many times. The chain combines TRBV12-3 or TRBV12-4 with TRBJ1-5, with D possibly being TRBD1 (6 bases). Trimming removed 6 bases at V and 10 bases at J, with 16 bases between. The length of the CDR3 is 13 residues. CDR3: CASRGGSTTPQHF. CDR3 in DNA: TGTGCCAGCAGGGGGGGCAGCACCACTCCCCAGCATTTT.

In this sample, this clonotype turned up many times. CDR3 sequence reads: CASRPAGAIYNEQFF. In DNA, the CDR3 is TGTGCCAGCAGACCTGCGGGTGCGATCTACAATGAGCAGTTCTTC. The chain employs TRBV12-3 or TRBV12-4 and TRBJ2-1, with D possibly matching TRBD2 (5 bases). The V end lost 6 bases, the J end lost 3 bases, and 15 bases lay between the germline ends. The CDR3 runs 15 residues.

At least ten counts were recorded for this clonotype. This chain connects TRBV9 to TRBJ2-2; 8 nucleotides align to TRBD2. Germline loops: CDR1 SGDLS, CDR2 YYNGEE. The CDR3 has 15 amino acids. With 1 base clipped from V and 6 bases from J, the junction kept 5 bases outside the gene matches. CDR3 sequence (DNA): TGTGCCAGCAGCGTAAGCGGGAGTGAGGCCGGGGAGCTGTTTTTT. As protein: CASSVSGSEAGELFF. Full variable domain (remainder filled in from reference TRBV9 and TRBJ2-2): DSGVTQTPKHLITATGQRVTLRCSPRSGDLSVYWYQQSLDQGLQFLIQYYNGEERAKGNILERFSAQQFPDLHSELNLSSLELGDSALYFCASSVSGSEAGELFFGEGSRLTVL.

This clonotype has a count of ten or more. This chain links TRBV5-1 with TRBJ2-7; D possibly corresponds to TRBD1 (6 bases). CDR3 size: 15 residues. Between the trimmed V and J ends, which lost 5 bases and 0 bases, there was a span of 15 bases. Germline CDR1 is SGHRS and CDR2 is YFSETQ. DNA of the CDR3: TGCGCCAGCAGATTAACAGGGAGTCCCTCCTACGAGCAGTACTTC. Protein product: CASRLTGSPSYEQYF.

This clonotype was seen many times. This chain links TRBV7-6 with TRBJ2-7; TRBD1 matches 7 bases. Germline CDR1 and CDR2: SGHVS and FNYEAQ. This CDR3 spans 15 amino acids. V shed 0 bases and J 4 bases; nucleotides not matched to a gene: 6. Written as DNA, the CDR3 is TGTGCCAGCAGCTTAGCTGTGACAGGGTATTACGAGCAGTACTTC. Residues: CASSLAVTGYYEQYF. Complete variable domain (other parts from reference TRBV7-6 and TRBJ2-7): GAGVSQSPRYKVTKRGQDVALRCDPISGHVSLYWYRQALGQGPEFLTYFNYEAQQDKSGLPNDRFSAERPEGSISTLTIQRTEQRDSAMYRCASSLAVTGYYEQYFGPGTRLTVT.

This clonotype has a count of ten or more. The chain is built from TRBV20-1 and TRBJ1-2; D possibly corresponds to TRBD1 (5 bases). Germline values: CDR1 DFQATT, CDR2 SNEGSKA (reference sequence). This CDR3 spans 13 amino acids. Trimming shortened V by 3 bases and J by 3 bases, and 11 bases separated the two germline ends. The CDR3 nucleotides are TGCAGTGCTAGCCGCGGGACGGACTATGGCTACACCTTC. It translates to CSASRGTDYGYTF.

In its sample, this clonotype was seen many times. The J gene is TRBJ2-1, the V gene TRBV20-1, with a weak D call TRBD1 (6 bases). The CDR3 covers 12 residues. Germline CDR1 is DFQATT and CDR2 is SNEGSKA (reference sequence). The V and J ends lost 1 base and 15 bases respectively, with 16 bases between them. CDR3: CSARGQEPGRFF. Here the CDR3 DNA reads TGCAGTGCTAGAGGACAGGAGCCGGGGCGGTTCTTC.

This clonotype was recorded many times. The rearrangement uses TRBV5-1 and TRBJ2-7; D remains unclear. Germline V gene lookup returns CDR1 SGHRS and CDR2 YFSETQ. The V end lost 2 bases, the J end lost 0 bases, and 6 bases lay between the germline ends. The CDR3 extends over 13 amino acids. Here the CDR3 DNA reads TGCGCCAGCAGCTTTATAGGCTCCTACGAGCAGTACTTC. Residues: CASSFIGSYEQYF.